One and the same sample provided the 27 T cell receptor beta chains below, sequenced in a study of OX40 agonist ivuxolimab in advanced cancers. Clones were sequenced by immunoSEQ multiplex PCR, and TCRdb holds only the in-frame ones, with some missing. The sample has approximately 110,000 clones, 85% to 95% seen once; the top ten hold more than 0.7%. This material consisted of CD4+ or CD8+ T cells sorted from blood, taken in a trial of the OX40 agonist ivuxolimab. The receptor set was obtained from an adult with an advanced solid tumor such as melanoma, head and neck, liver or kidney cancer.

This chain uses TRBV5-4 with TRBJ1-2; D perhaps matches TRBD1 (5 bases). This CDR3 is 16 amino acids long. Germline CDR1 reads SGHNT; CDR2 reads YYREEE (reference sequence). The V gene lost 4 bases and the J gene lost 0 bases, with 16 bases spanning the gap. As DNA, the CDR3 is TGTGCCAGCAGCCCGGGGGGTTCCGGAGCTAACTATGGCTACACCTTC. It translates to CASSPGGSGANYGYTF.

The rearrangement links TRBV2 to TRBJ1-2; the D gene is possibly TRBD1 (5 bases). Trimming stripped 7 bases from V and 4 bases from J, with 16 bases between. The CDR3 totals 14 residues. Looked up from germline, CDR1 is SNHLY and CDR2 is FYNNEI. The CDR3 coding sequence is TGTGCCAGCACCTCTGACAGTTTTTCCTATGGCTACACCTTC. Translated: CASTSDSFSYGYTF.

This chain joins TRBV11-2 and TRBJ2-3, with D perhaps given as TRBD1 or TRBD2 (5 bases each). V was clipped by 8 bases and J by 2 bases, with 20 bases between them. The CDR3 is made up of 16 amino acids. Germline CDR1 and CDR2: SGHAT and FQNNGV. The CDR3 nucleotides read TGTGCCAGCTCCTTCTTTCGGGACGGAGACACAGATACGCAGTATTTT. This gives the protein CASSFFRDGDTDTQYF.

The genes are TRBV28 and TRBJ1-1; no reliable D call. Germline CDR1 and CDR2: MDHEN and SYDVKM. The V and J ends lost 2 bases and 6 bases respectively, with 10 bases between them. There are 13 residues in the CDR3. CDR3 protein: CASSLGRPPEAFF. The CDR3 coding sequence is TGTGCCAGCAGTTTAGGACGGCCGCCTGAAGCTTTCTTT.

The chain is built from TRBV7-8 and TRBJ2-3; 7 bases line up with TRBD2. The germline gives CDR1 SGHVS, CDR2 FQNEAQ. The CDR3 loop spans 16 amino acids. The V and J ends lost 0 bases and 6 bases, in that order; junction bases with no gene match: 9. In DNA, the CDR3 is TGTGCCAGCAGCTTAGCAGGAGCGGGAATGCGGGATACGCAGTATTTT. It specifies CASSLAGAGMRDTQYF.

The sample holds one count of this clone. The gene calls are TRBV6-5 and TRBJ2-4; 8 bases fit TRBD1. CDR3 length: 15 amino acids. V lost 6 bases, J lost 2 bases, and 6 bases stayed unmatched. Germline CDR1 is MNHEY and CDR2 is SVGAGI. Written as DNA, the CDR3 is TGTGCCAGCAGCGCAGGGGGCGCGACCAAAAACATTCAGTACTTC. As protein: CASSAGGATKNIQYF.

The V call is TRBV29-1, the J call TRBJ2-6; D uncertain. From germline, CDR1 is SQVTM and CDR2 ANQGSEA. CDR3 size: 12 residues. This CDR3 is CSIVAGANVLTF. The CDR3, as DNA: TGCAGTATAGTAGCTGGGGCCAACGTCCTGACTTTC.

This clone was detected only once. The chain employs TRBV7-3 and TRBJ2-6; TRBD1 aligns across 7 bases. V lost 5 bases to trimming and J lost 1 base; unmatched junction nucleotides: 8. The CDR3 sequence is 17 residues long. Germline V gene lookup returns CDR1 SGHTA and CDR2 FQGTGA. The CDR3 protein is CASSPQGQGSGANVLTF. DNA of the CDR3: TGTGCCAGCAGCCCACAGGGGCAGGGTTCTGGGGCCAACGTCCTGACTTTC.

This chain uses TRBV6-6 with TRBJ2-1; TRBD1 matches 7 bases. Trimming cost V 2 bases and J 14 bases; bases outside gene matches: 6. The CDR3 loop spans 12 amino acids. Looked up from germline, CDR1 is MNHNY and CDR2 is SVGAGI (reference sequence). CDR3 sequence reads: CASSYPGGSKFF. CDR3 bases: TGTGCCAGCAGTTACCCAGGGGGATCGAAGTTCTTC.

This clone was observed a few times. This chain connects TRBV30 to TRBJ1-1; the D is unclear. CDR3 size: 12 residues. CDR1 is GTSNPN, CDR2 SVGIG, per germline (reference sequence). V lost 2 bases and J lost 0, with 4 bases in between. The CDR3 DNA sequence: TGTGCCTGGAGTATGATGAACACTGAAGCTTTCTTT. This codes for CAWSMMNTEAFF.

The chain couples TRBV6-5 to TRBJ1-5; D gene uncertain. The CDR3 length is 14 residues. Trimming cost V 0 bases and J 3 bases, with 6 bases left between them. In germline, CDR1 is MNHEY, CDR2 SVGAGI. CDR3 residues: CASSYSGFNQPQHF. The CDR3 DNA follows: TGTGCCAGCAGTTACTCGGGGTTCAATCAGCCCCAGCATTTT.

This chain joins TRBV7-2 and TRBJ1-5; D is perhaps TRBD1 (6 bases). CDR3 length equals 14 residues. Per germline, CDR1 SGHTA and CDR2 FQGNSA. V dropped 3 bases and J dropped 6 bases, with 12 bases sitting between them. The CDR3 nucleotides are TGTGCCAGCAGCTTCGGGGGGGCGGGTCAGCCCCAGCATTTT. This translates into CASSFGGAGQPQHF.

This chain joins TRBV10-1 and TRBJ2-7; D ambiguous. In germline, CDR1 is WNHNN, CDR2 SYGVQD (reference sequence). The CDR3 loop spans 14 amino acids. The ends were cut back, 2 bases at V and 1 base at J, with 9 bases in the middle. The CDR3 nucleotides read TGCGCCAGCAGTGAGAGGGCAGGTTCCTACGAGCAGTACTTC. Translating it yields CASSERAGSYEQYF.

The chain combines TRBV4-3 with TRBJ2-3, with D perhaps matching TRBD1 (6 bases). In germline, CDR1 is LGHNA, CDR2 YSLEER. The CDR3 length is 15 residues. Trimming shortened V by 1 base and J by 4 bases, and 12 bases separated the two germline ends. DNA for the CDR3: TGCGCCAGCAGCCAAGTCTCAGGGGTAGCAGATACGCAGTATTTT. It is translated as CASSQVSGVADTQYF.

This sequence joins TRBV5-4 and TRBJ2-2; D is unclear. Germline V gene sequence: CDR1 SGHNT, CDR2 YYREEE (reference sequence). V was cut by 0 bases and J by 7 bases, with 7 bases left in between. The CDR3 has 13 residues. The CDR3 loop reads CASSLAGVGELFF. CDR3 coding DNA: TGTGCCAGCAGCTTGGCGGGCGTCGGGGAGCTGTTTTTT.

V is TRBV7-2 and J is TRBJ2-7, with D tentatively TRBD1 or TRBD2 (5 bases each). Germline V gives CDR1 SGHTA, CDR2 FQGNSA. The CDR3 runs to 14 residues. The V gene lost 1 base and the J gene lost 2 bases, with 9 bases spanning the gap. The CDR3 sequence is CASSLGGLTYEQYF. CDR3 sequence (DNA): TGTGCCAGCAGCTTAGGGGGGTTAACCTACGAGCAGTACTTC. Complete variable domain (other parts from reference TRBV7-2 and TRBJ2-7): GAGVSQSPSNKVTEKGKDVELRCDPISGHTALYWYRQSLGQGLEFLIYFQGNSAPDKSGLPSDRFSAERTGGSVSTLTIQRTQQEDSAVYLCASSLGGLTYEQYFGPGTRLTVT.

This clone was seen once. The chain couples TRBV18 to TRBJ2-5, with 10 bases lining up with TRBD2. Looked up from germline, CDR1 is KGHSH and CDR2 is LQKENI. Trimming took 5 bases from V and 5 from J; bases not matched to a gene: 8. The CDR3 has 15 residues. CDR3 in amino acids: CASSSLAGVPETQYF. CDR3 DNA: TGTGCCAGCTCAAGCCTAGCGGGAGTTCCGGAGACCCAGTACTTC.

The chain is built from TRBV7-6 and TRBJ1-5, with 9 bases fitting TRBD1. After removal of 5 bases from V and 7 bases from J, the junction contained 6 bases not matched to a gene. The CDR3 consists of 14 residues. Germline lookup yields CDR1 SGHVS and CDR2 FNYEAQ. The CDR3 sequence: CASSQQGAWQPQHF. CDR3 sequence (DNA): TGTGCCAGCAGCCAACAGGGGGCTTGGCAGCCCCAGCATTTT. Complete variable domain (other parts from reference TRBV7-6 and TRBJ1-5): GAGVSQSPRYKVTKRGQDVALRCDPISGHVSLYWYRQALGQGPEFLTYFNYEAQQDKSGLPNDRFSAERPEGSISTLTIQRTEQRDSAMYRCASSQQGAWQPQHFGDGTRLSIL.

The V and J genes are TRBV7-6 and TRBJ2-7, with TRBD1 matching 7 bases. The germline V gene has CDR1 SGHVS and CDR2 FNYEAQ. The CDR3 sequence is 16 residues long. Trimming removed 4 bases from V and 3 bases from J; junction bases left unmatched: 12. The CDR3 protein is CASSSGTDLTIYEQYF. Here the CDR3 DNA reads TGTGCCAGCAGCTCAGGGACAGATCTCACTATCTACGAGCAGTACTTC.

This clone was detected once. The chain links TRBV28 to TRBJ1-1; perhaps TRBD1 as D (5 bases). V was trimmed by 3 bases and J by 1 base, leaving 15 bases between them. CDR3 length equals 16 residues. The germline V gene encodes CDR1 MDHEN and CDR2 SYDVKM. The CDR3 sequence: CASSLYFREENTEAFF. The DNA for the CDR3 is TGTGCCAGCAGTTTGTATTTCAGGGAGGAGAACACTGAAGCTTTCTTT.

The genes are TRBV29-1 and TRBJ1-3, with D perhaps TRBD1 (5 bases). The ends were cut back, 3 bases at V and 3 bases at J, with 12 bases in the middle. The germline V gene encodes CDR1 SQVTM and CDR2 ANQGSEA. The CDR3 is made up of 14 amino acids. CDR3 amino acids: CSVEGGSGGNTIYF. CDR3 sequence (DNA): TGCAGCGTTGAGGGGGGAAGTGGTGGAAACACCATATATTTT. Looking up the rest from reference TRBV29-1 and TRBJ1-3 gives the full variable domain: SAVISQKPSRDICQRGTSLTIQCQVDSQVTMMFWYRQQPGQSLTLIATANQGSEATYESGFVIDKFPISRPNLTFSTLTVSNMSPEDSSIYLCSVEGGSGGNTIYFGEGSWLTVV.

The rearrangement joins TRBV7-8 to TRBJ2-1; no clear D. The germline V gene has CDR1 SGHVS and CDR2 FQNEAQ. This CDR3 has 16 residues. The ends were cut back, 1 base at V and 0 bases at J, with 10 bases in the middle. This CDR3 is CASSLVNWGSYNEQFF. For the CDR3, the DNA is TGTGCCAGCAGCTTAGTTAACTGGGGCTCCTACAATGAGCAGTTCTTC.

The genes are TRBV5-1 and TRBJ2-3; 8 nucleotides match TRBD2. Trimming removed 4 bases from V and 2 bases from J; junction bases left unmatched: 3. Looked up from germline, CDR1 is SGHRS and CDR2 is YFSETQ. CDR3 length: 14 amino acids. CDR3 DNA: TGCGCCAGCAGCATTAGCGGGGACACAGATACGCAGTATTTT. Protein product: CASSISGDTDTQYF. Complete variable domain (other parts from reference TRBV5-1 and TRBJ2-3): KAGVTQTPRYLIKTRGQQVTLSCSPISGHRSVSWYQQTPGQGLQFLFEYFSETQRNKGNFPGRFSGRQFSNSRSEMNVSTLELGDSALYLCASSISGDTDTQYFGPGTRLTVL.

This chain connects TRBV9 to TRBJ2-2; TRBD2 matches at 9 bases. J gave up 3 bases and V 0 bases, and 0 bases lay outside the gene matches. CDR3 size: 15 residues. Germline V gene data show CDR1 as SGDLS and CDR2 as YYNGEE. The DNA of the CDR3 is TGTGCCAGCAGCGTAGGACTAGCGGACACCGGGGAGCTGTTTTTT. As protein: CASSVGLADTGELFF. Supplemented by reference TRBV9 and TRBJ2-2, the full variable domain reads DSGVTQTPKHLITATGQRVTLRCSPRSGDLSVYWYQQSLDQGLQFLIQYYNGEERAKGNILERFSAQQFPDLHSELNLSSLELGDSALYFCASSVGLADTGELFFGEGSRLTVL.

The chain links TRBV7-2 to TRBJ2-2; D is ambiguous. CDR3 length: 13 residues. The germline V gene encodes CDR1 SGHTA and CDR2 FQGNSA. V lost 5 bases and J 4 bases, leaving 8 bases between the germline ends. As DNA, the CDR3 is TGTGCCAGCAGCCCCCTGAGCACCGGGGAGCTGTTTTTT. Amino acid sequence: CASSPLSTGELFF.

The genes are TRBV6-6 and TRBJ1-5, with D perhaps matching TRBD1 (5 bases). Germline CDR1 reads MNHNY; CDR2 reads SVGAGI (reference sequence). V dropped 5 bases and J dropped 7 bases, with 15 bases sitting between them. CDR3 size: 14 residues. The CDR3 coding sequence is TGTGCCAGCAGTCCGGGGCTACCGGCCCAGCCCCAGCATTTT. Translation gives CASSPGLPAQPQHF.

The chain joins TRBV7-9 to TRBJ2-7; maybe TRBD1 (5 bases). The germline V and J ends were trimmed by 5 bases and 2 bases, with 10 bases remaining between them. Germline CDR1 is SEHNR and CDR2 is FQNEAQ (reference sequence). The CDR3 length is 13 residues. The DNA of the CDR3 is TGTGCCAGCAGCCAAGGGGTAACCTACGAGCAGTACTTC. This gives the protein CASSQGVTYEQYF.